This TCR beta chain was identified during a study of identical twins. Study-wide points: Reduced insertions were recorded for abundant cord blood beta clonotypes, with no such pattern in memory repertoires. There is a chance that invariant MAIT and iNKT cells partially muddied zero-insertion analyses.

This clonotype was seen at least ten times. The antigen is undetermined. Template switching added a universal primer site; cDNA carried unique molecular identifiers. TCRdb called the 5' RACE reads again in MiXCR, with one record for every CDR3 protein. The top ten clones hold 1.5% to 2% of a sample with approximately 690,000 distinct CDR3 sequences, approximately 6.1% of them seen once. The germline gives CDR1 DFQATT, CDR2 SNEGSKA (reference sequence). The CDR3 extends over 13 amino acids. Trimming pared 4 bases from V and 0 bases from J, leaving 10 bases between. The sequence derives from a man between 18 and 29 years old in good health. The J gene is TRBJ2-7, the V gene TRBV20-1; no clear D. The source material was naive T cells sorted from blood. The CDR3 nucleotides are TGCAGTGCTATGGGTTATAGCTCCTACGAGCAGTACTTC. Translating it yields CSAMGYSSYEQYF.